This TCR beta chain was observed in a study of cytomegalovirus exposure and HLA in healthy donors. The V gene's germline CDR1 is SQVTM and CDR2 ANQGSEA. The CDR3 spans 12 residues. The V and J ends lost 5 bases and 7 bases respectively, with 14 bases between them. About this clone: Its antigen is not identified.

Points from the study as a whole: According to the study, 160 or so TCR beta chains were cytomegalovirus-associated. A later analysis revealed that TCR association rates differed between HLA loci, peaking at DRB1 and bottoming out at HLA-C. On later analysis, the bulk of CMV-associated TCR beta chains appeared to be HLA-restricted. Serostatus for CMV was the only available immune exposure information.

Primers included in the PCR were 60 Vbeta and 13 Jbeta primers. Assay used: immunoSEQ multiplex PCR; TCRdb lists only in-frame clones, some missing. In total, the table holds approximately 210,000 clones. The receptor was derived from a young woman in good health and CMV-seropositive. Material for sequencing was PBMCs. The V and J genes are TRBV29-1 and TRBJ2-5, with D uncertain. The CDR3 is CSVSEPGSTQYF. The DNA for the CDR3 is TGCAGCGTTTCCGAACCGGGTTCGACCCAGTACTTC. The whole variable domain, filled in from reference TRBV29-1 and TRBJ2-5, reads SAVISQKPSRDICQRGTSLTIQCQVDSQVTMMFWYRQQPGQSLTLIATANQGSEATYESGFVIDKFPISRPNLTFSTLTVSNMSPEDSSIYLCSVSEPGSTQYFGPGTRLLVL.